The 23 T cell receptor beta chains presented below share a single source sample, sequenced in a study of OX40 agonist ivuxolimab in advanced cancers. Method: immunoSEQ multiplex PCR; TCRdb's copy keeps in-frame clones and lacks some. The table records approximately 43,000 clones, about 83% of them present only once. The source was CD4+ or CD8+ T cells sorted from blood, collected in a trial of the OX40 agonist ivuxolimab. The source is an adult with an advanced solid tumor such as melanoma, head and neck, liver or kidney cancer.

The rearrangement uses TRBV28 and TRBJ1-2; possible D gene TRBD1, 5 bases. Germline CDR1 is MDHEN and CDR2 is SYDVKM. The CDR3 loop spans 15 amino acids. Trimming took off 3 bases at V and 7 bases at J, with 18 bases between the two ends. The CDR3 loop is CASSLSSWGESGYTF. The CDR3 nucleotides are TGTGCCAGCAGTTTGTCCTCCTGGGGGGAAAGTGGCTACACCTTC.

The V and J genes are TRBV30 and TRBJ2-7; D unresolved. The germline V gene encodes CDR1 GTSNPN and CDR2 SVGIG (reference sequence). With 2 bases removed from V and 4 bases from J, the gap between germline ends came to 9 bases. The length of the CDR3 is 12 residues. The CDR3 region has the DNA TGTGCCTGGAGTAGTAGGGTGTACGAGCAGTACTTC. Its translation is CAWSSRVYEQYF.

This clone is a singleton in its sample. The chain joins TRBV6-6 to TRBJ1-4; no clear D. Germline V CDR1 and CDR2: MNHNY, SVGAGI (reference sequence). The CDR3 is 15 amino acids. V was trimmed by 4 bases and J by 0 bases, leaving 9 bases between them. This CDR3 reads CASSSATATNEKLFF. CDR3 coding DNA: TGTGCCAGCAGTTCCGCGACTGCAACTAATGAAAAACTGTTTTTT.

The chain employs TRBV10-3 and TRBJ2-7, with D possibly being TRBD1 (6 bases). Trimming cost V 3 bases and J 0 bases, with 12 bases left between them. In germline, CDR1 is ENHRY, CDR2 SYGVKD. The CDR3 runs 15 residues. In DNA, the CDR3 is TGTGCCATCAGTGATGGAACGGGACACTCCTACGAGCAGTACTTC. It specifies CAISDGTGHSYEQYF.

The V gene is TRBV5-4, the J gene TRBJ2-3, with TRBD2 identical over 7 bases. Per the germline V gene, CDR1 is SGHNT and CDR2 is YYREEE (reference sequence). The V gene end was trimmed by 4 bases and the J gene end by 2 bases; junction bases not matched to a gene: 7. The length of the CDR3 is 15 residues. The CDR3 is CASSPGLVDTDTQYF. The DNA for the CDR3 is TGTGCCAGCAGCCCCGGACTAGTCGACACAGATACGCAGTATTTT.

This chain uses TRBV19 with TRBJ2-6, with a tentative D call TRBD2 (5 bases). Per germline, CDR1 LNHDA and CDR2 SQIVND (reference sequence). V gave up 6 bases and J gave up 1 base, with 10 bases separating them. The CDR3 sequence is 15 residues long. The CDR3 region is CASRSRGSGANVLTF. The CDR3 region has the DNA TGTGCCAGTAGGTCCCGGGGATCTGGGGCCAACGTCCTGACTTTC.

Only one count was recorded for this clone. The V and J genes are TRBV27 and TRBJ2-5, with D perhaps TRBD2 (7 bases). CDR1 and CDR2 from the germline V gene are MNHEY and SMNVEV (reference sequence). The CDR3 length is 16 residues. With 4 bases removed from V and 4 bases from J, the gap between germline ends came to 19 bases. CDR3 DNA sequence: TGTGCCAGCAGTTCGCCTGGATCGGGGGGCGGAGAGACCCAGTACTTC. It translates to CASSSPGSGGGETQYF.

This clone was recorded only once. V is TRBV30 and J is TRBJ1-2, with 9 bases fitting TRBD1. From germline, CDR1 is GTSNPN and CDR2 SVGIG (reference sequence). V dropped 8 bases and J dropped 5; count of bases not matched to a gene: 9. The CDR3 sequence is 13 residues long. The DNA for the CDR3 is TGTGCCGGGCGGGACAGGGCCTCGTATGGCTACACCTTC. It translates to CAGRDRASYGYTF.

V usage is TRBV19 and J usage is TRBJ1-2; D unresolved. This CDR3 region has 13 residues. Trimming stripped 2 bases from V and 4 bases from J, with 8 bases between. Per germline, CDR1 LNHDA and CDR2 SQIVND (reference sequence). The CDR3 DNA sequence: TGTGCCAGTAGTATATCGGGGAGCTATGGCTACACCTTC. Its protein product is CASSISGSYGYTF. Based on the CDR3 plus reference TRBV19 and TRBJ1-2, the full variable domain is DGGITQSPKYLFRKEGQNVTLSCEQNLNHDAMYWYRQDPGQGLRLIYYSQIVNDFQKGDIAEGYSVSREKKESFPLTVTSAQKNPTAFYLCASSISGSYGYTFGSGTRLTVV.

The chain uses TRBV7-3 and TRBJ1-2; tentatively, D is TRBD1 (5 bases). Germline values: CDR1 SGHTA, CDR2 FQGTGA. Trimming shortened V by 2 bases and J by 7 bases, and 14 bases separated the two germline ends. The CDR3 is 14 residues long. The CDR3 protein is CASSLDPGRGGYTF. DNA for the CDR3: TGTGCCAGCAGCTTAGACCCGGGGCGGGGTGGCTACACCTTC. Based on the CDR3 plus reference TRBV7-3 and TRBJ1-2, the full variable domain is GAGVSQTPSNKVTEKGKYVELRCDPISGHTALYWYRQSLGQGPEFLIYFQGTGAADDSGLPNDRFFAVRPEGSVSTLKIQRTERGDSAVYLCASSLDPGRGGYTFGSGTRLTVV.

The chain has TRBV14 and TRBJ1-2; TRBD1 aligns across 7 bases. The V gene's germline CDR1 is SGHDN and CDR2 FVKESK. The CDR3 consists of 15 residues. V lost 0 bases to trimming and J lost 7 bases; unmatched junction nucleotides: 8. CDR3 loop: CASSQDLTGKGGYTF. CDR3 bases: TGTGCCAGCAGCCAAGATTTGACAGGGAAGGGTGGCTACACCTTC.

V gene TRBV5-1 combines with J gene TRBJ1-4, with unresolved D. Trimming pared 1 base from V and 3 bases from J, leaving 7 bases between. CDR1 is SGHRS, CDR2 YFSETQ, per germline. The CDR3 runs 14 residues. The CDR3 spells CASSLRQANEKLFF. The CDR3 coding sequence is TGCGCCAGCAGCTTGAGGCAGGCTAATGAAAAACTGTTTTTT.

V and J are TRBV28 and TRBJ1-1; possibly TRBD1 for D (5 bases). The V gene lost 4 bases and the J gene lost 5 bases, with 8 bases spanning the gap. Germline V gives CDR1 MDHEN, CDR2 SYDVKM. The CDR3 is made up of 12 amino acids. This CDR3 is CASSSQGTEAFF. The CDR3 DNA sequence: TGTGCCAGCAGTTCCCAGGGAACTGAAGCTTTCTTT.

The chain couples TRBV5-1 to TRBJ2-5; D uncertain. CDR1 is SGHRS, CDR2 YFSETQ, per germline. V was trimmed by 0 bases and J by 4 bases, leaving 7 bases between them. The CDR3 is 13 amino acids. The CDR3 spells CASSLGRGETQYF. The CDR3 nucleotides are TGCGCCAGCAGCTTGGGGCGAGGAGAGACCCAGTACTTC.

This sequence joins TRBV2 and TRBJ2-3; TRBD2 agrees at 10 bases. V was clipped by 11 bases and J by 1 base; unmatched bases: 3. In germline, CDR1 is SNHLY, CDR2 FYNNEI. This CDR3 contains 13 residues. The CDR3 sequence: CAATSGGTDTQYF. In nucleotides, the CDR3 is TGTGCCGCTACTAGCGGGGGCACAGATACGCAGTATTTT.

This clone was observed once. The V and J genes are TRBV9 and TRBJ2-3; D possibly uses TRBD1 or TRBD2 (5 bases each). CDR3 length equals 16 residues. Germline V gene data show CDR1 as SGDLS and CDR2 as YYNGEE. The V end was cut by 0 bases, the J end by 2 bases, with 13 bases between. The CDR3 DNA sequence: TGTGCCAGCAGCGTAGTAGGGACGGCAATCACAGATACGCAGTATTTT. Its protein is CASSVVGTAITDTQYF.

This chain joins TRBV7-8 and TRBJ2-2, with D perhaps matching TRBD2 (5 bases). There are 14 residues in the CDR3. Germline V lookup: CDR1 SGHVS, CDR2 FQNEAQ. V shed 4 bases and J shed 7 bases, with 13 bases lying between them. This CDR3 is CASSSRETDGELFF. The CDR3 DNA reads TGTGCCAGCAGCTCCCGGGAAACAGACGGGGAGCTGTTTTTT.

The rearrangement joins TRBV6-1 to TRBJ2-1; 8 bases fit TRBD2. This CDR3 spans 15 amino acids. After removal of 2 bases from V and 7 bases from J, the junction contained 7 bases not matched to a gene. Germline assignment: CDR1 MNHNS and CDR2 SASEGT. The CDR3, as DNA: TGTGCCAGCAGTGAACCATTAGCGGGGCGGAATGAGCAGTTCTTC. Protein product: CASSEPLAGRNEQFF.

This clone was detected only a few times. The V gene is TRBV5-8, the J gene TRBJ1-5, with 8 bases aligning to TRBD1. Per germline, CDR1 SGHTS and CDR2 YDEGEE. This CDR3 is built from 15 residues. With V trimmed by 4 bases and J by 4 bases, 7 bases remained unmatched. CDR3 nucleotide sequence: TGTGCCAGCAGCGATAGACAGGGGAGGAATCAGCCCCAGCATTTT. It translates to CASSDRQGRNQPQHF.

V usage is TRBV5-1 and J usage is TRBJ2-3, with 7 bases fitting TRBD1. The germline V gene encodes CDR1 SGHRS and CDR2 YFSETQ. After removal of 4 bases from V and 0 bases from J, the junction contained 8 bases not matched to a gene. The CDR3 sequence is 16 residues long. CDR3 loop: CASSRNRGSSTDTQYF. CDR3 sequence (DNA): TGCGCCAGCAGCCGAAACAGGGGATCTAGCACAGATACGCAGTATTTT.

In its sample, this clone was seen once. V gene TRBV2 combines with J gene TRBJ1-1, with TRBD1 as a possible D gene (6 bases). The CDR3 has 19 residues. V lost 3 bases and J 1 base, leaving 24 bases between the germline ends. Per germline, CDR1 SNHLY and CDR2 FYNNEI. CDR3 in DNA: TGTGCCAGCAGTGATGTGGGGACACACTATTTCGGGGAGAACACTGAAGCTTTCTTT. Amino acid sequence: CASSDVGTHYFGENTEAFF.

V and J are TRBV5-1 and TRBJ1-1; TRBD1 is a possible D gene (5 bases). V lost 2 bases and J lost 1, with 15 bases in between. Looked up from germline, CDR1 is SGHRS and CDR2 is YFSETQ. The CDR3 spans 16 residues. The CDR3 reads CASSFGIHGANTEAFF. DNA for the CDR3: TGCGCCAGCAGCTTCGGCATTCACGGGGCGAACACTGAAGCTTTCTTT.

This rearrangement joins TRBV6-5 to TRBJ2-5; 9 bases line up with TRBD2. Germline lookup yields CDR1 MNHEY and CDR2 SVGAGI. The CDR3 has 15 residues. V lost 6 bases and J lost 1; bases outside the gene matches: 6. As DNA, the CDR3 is TGTGCCAGCAGAGCCTTAGCGGGGGCCCAAGAGACCCAGTACTTC. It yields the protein CASRALAGAQETQYF.